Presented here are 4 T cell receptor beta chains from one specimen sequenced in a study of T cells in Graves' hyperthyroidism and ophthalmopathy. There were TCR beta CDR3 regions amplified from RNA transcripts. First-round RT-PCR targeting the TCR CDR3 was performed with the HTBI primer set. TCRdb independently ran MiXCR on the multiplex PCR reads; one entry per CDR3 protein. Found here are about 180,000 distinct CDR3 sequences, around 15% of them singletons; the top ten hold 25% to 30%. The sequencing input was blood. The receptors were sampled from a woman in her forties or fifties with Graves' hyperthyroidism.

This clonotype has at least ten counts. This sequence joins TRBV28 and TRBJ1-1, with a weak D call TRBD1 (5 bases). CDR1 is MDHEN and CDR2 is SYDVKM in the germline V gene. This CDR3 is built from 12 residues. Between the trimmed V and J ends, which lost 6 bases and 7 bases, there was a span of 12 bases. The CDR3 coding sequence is TGTGCCAGCAGCCCGGGGCTGTTTGAAGCTTTCTTT. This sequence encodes CASSPGLFEAFF.

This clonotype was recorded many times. The DNA for the CDR3 is TGCAGCGTTGAAGGAGTTTTGAACACTGAAGCTTTCTTT. Protein: CSVEGVLNTEAFF. This chain uses TRBV29-1 with TRBJ1-1; no definite D call. CDR3 length equals 13 residues. Trimming cost V 1 base and J 0 bases, with 6 bases left between them. Germline-derived CDR1 and CDR2 are SQVTM and ANQGSEA.

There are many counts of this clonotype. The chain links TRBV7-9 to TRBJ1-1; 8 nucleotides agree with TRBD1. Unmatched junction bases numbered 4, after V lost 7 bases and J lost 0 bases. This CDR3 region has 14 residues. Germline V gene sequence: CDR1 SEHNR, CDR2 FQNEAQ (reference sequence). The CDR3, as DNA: TGTGCCAGCAACAGACAGGGGATGAACACTGAAGCTTTCTTT. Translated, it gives CASNRQGMNTEAFF.

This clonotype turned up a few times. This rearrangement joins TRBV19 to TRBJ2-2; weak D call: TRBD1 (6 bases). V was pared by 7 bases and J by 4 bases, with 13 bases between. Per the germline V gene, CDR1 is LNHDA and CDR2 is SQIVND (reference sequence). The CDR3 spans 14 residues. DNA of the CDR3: TGTGCCAGTAAAAATGGACAGCTCACCGGGGAGCTGTTTTTT. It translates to CASKNGQLTGELFF.